The present T cell receptor (beta chain) was sequenced within a study of blood T cells in healthy people across ages. The CDR3 runs to 15 residues. CDR1 and CDR2 from the germline V gene are SGDLS and YYNGEE. Points from the study as a whole: The recorded TCR beta diversity per million T cells decreased in a roughly linear manner with age. Diversity estimates drawn from one million T cells were deemed underestimates. Because sorting was not performed, PBMCs prevented conclusive naive versus antigen-experienced comparison.

Points on this clonotype: Its specificity is not known.

Primed by a sample-barcoded 5' primer and a J-beta primer mix, a second PCR proceeded for about 7 to 11 cycles. Each CDR3 protein gets one entry after TCRdb re-called the 5' RACE reads with MiXCR. The table shows approximately 900,000 distinct CDR3 sequences, with 45% to 50% occurring only once. The gene calls are TRBV9 and TRBJ2-7, with 8 bases lining up with TRBD1. The J call is in doubt because the DNA end fits TRBJ2-5 better. The TCR comes from a young man in good health. The source material was blood. CDR3 DNA: TGTGCCAGCAGCGTAGAGCACAGGGGGTCAGAGACCCAGTACTTC. Encoded protein: CASSVEHRGSETQYF.